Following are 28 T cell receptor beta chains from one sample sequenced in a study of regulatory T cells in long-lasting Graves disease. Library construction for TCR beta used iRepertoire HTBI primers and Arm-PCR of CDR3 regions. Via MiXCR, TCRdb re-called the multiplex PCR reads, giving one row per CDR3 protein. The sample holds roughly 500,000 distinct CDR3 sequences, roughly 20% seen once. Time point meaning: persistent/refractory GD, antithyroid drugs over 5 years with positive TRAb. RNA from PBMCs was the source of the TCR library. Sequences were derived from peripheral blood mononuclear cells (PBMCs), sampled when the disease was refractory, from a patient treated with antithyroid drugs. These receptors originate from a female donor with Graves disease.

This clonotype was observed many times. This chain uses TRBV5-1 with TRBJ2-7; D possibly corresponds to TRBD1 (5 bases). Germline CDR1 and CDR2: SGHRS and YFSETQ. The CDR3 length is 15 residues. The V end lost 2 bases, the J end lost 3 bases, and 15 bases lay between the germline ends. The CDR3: CASSLTGSSGYEQYF. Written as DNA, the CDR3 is TGCGCCAGCAGCTTAACAGGTTCCTCCGGCTACGAGCAGTACTTC.

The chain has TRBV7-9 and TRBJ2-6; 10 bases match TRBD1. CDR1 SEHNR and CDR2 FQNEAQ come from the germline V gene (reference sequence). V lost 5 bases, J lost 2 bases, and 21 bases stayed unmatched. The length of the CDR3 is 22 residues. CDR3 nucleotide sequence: TGTGCCAGCAGCCTCGGTTTGATTACCAGGGACAGGGGAATCCCTGGGGCCAACGTCCTGACTTTC. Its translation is CASSLGLITRDRGIPGANVLTF.

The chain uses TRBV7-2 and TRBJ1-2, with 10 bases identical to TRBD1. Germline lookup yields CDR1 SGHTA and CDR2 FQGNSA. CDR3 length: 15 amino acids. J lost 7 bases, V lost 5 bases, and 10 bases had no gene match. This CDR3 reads CASSPYPGTGAGYTF. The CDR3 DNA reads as TGTGCCAGCAGCCCATATCCGGGGACAGGGGCTGGCTACACCTTC.

CDR3 region: CSVVAGGGTGELFF. The CDR3 DNA reads as TGCAGCGTCGTAGCGGGAGGGGGGACCGGGGAGCTGTTTTTT. The rearrangement links TRBV20-1 to TRBJ2-2, with 11 bases lining up with TRBD2. The germline CDR1 and CDR2 sequences are DFQATT and SNEGSKA (reference sequence). The CDR3 has 14 amino acids.

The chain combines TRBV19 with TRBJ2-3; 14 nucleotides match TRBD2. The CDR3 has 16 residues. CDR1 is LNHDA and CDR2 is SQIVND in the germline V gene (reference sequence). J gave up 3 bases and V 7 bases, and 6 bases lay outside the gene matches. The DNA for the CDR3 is TGTGCCAGTAATTCCGGGACTAGCGGGAGAACAGATACGCAGTATTTT. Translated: CASNSGTSGRTDTQYF.

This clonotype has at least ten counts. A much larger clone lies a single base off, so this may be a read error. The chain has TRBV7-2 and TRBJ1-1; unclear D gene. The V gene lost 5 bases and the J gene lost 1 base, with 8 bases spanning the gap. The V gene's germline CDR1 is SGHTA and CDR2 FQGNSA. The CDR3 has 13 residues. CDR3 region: CASSPIGNTEAFF. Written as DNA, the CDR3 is TGTGCCAGCAGCCCGATAGGGAACACTGAAGCTTTCTTT.

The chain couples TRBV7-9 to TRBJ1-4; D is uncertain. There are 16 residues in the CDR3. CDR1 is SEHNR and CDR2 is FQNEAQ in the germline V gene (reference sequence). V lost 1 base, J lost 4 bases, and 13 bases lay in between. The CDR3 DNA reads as TGTGCCAGCAGCTTAGGGACCTTCCCTGATAATGAAAAACTGTTTTTT. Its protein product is CASSLGTFPDNEKLFF.

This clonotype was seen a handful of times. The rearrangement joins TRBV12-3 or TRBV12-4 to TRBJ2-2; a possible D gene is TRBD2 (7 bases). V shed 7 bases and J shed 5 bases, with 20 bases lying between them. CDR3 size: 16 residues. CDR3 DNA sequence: TGTGCCAGCACCAATGAGGCGGGGGCGCTTACCGGGGAGCTGTTTTTT. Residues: CASTNEAGALTGELFF.

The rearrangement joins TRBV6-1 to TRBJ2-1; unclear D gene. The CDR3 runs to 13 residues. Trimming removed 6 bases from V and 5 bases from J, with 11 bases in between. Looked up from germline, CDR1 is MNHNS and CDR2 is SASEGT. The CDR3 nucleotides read TGTGCCAGCAGCTCAGGACCTAACAATGAGCAGTTCTTC. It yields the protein CASSSGPNNEQFF.

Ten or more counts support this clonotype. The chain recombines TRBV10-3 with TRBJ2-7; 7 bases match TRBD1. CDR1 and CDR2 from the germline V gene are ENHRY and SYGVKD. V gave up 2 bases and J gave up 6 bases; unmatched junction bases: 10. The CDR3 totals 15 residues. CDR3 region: CAISEPIHRGIEQYF. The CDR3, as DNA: TGTGCCATCAGTGAGCCCATTCACAGGGGTATCGAGCAGTACTTC.

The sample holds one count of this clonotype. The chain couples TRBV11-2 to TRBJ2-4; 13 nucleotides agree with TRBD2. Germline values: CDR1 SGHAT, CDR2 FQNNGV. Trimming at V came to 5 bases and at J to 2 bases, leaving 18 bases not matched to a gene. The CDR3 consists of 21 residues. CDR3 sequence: CASSRPGLAGTRQITKNIQYF. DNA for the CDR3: TGTGCCAGCAGCAGACCGGGACTAGCGGGAACCCGTCAGATTACCAAAAACATTCAGTACTTC. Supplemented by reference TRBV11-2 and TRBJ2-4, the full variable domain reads EAGVAQSPRYKIIEKRQSVAFWCNPISGHATLYWYQQILGQGPKLLIQFQNNGVVDDSQLPKDRFSAERLKGVDSTLKIQPAKLEDSAVYLCASSRPGLAGTRQITKNIQYFGAGTRLSVL.

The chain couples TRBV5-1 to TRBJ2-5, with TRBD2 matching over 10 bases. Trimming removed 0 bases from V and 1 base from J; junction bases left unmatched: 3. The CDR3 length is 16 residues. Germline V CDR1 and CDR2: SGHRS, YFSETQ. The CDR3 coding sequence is TGCGCCAGCAGCTTGGAGGCTAGCGGGAGCCAAGAGACCCAGTACTTC. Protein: CASSLEASGSQETQYF.

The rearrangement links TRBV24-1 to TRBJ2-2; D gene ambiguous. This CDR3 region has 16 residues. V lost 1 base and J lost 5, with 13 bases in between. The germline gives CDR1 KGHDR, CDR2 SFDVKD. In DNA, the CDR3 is TGTGCCACCAGTGATTTCCAACGGTTTGGGACCGGGGAGCTGTTTTTT. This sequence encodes CATSDFQRFGTGELFF.

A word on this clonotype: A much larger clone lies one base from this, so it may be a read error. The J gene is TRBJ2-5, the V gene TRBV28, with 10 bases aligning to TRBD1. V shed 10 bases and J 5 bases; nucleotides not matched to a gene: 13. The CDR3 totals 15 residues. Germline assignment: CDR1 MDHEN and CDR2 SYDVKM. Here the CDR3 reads CANTLGTGAIETQYF. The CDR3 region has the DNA TGTGCCAACACCCTTGGGACAGGGGCGATTGAGACCCAGTACTTC.

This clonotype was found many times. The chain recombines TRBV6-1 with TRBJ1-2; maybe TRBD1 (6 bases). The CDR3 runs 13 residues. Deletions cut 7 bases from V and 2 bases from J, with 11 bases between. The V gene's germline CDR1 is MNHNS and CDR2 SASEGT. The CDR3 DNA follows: TGTGCCAGCACTGCGGGACACAACTATGGCTACACCTTC. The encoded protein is CASTAGHNYGYTF.

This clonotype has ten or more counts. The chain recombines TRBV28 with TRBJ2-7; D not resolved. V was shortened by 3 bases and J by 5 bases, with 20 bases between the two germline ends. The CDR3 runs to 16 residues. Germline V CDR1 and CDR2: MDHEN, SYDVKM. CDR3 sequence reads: CASSFPADANSDEQYF. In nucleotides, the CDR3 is TGTGCCAGCAGTTTCCCGGCAGACGCTAACTCGGACGAGCAGTACTTC. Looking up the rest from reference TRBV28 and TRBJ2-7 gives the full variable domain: DVKVTQSSRYLVKRTGEKVFLECVQDMDHENMFWYRQDPGLGLRLIYFSYDVKMKEKGDIPEGYSVSREKKERFSLILESASTNQTSMYLCASSFPADANSDEQYFGPGTRLTVT.

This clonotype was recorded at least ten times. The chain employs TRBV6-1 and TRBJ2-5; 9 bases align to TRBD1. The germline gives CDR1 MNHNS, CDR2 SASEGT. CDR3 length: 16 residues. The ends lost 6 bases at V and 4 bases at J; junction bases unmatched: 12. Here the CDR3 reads CASRPTGTGIGETQYF. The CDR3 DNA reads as TGTGCCAGCAGACCCACCGGGACAGGGATTGGAGAGACCCAGTACTTC.

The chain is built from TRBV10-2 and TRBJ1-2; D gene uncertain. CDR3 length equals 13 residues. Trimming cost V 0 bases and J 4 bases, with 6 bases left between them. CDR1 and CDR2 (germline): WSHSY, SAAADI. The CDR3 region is CASSESATYGYTF. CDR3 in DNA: TGCGCCAGCAGTGAGTCGGCGACCTATGGCTACACCTTC.

CDR3 DNA sequence: TGCGCCAGCAGCCCGAAAACTAGCGGGATCAATCAGGAGCAGTTCTTC. Its protein product is CASSPKTSGINQEQFF. The genes are TRBV5-1 and TRBJ2-1; TRBD2 agrees at 10 bases. V shed 4 bases and J 10 bases; nucleotides not matched to a gene: 14. This CDR3 has 16 residues. The germline gives CDR1 SGHRS, CDR2 YFSETQ.

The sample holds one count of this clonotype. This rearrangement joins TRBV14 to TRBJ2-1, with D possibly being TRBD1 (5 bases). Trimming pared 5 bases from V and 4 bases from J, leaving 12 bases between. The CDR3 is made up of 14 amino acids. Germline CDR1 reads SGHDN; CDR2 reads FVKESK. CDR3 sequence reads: CASSYENRYNEQFF. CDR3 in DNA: TGTGCCAGCAGCTATGAGAACAGGTACAATGAGCAGTTCTTC.

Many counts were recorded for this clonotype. Here the CDR3 reads CASSSRDFQYF. CDR3 in DNA: TGTGCCAGCAGCTCCCGGGACTTTCAGTACTTC. This chain connects TRBV7-2 to TRBJ2-4; TRBD2 is a possible D gene (6 bases). Germline lookup yields CDR1 SGHTA and CDR2 FQGNSA. V dropped 4 bases and J dropped 11 bases, with 9 bases sitting between them. The CDR3 consists of 11 residues.

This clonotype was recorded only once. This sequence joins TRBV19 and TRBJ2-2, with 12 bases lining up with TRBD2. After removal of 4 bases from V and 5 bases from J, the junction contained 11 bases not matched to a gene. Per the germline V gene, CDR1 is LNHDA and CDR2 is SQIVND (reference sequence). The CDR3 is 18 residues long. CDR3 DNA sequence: TGTGCCAGTAGTACCCGGGGACTAGCGGGTGGAGGTACCGGGGAGCTGTTTTTT. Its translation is CASSTRGLAGGGTGELFF.

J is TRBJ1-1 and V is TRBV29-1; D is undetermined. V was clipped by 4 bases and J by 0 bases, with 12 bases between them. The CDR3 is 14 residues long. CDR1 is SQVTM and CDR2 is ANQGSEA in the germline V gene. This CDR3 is CSVVPGRMNTEAFF. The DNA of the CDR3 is TGCAGCGTTGTTCCGGGCCGAATGAACACTGAAGCTTTCTTT.

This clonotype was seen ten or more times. CDR3 loop: CASSYSSGTYEQYF. CDR3 bases: TGTGCCAGCAGTTACTCTAGCGGTACCTACGAGCAGTACTTC. The V and J genes are TRBV6-2 or TRBV6-3 and TRBJ2-7, with D maybe TRBD2 (6 bases). Between the trimmed V and J ends, which lost 0 bases and 2 bases, there was a span of 8 bases. In germline, CDR1 is MNHEY, CDR2 SVGEGT. The CDR3 is 14 residues long.

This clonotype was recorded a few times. The CDR3 sequence: CASSIIIQGRAKNIQYF. The CDR3 region has the DNA TGTGCCAGTAGTATAATCATCCAGGGGAGAGCCAAAAACATTCAGTACTTC. V is TRBV19 and J is TRBJ2-4; D might be TRBD1 (6 bases). The CDR3 runs to 17 residues. With 2 bases removed from V and 0 bases from J, the gap between germline ends came to 14 bases. Germline values: CDR1 LNHDA, CDR2 SQIVND (reference sequence).

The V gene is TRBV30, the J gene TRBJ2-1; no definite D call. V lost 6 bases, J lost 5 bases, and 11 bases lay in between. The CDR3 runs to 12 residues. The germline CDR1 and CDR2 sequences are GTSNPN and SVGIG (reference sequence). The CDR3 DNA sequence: TGTGCCTGCCACCGAAGGAACAATGAGCAGTTCTTC. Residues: CACHRRNNEQFF. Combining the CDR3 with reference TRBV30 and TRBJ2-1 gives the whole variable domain SQTIHQWPATLVQPVGSPLSLECTVEGTSNPNLYWYRQAAGRGLQLLFYSVGIGQISSEVPQNLSASRPQDRQFILSSKKLLLSDSGFYLCACHRRNNEQFFGPGTRLTVL.

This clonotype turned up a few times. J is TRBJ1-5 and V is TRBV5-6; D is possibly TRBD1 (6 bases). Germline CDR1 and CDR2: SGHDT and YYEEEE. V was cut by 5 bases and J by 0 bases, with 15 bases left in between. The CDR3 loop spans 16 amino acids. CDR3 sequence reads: CASRTWTVYSNQPQHF. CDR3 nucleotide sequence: TGTGCCAGCAGAACCTGGACAGTGTATAGCAATCAGCCCCAGCATTTT.

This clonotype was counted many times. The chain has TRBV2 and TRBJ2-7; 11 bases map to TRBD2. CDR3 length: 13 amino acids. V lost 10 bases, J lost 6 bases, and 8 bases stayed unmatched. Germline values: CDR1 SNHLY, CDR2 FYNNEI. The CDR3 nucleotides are TGTGCCACCTTAGCGGGAGGGCCCGGCGAGCAGTACTTC. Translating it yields CATLAGGPGEQYF.